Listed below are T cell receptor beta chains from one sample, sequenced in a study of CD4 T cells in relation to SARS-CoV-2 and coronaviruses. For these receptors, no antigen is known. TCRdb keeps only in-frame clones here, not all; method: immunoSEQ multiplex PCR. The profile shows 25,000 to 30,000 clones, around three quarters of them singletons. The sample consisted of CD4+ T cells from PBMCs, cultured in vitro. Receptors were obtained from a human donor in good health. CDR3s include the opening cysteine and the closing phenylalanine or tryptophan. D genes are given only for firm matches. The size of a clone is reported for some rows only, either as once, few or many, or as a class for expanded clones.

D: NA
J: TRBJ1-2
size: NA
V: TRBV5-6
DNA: TGTGCCAGCAGCCCAGACAGCCGCTATGGCTACACCTTC
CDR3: CASSPDSRYGYTF

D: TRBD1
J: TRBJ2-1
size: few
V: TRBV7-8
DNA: TGTGCCAGCAGCCTAAGGACAGGGAATGAGCAGTTCTTC
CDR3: CASSLRTGNEQFF

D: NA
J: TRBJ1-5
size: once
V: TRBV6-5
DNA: TGTGCCAGCAGTCGAGCCGGACAGTCCAATCAGCCCCAGCATTTT
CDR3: CASSRAGQSNQPQHF